This entry describes one TCR beta chain. The antigen is undetermined. The data were taken from a study of Graves' ophthalmopathy and Graves' hyperthyroidism. Study observations and caveats: Blood samples also showed most expanded thyroid clonotypes exceeding 0.001 frequency.

All donors with ophthalmopathy were recorded as having moderate-to-severe activity, CAS ≥3, NOSPECS ≥4 and a duration under 3 months. In this cohort, patients with other autoimmune diseases, uncontrolled infections, pregnancy or lactation were excluded. A volume of 8 to 10 ml of fresh peripheral blood supplied the PBMCs. Per the germline V gene, CDR1 is ENHRY and CDR2 is SYGVKD. Trimming took 6 bases from V and 0 from J, leaving 6 bases between them. CDR3 size: 13 residues. Amplified TCR beta CDR3 regions were obtained using RNA transcripts as template. First-round RT-PCR used HTBI primers; second-round multiplex PCR followed. In TCRdb, the multiplex PCR reads were re-called with MiXCR into one record per CDR3 protein. The sample has about 50,000 distinct CDR3 sequences, less than 65% seen once.

This sequence was found in an adult woman with Graves' ophthalmopathy. The source material was peripheral blood. The chain carries TRBV10-3 and TRBJ1-5; no clear D. The CDR3 sequence: CAIRRTSNQPQHF. CDR3 DNA: TGTGCCATCAGAAGGACTAGCAATCAGCCCCAGCATTTT.